Presented here are 18 T cell receptor beta chains from one specimen sequenced in a study of OX40 agonist ivuxolimab in advanced cancers. TCRdb's table, derived via immunoSEQ multiplex PCR, lists solely in-frame clones and lacks some. The table has tens of thousands of clones, approximately 90% seen once. This specimen consisted of CD4+ or CD8+ T cells sorted from blood, obtained in a trial of the OX40 agonist ivuxolimab. All receptors derive from an adult with an advanced solid tumor such as melanoma, head and neck, liver or kidney cancer.

This chain uses TRBV30 with TRBJ2-7; 7 bases are a match to TRBD2. Germline values: CDR1 GTSNPN, CDR2 SVGIG (reference sequence). The J segment lost 3 bases and the V segment lost 2 bases, leaving 10 bases of the junction unmatched. This CDR3 comprises 15 residues. CDR3 sequence reads: CAWSSGVSGYYEQYF. The CDR3 DNA reads as TGTGCCTGGAGTTCCGGGGTTAGCGGGTACTACGAGCAGTACTTC.

Only a few counts were recorded for this clone. The rearrangement links TRBV2 to TRBJ1-1, with D tentatively TRBD1 (5 bases). This CDR3 contains 13 residues. Trimming took 6 bases from V and 1 from J, leaving 9 bases between them. Looked up from germline, CDR1 is SNHLY and CDR2 is FYNNEI. The CDR3 reads CASRDTSNTEAFF. The CDR3 region has the DNA TGTGCCAGCAGGGACACGTCGAACACTGAAGCTTTCTTT. The entire variable domain, with the rest obtained from reference TRBV2 and TRBJ1-1, is as follows: EPEVTQTPSHQVTQMGQEVILRCVPISNHLYFYWYRQILGQKVEFLVSFYNNEISEKSEIFDDQFSVERPDGSNFTLKIRSTKLEDSAMYFCASRDTSNTEAFFGQGTRLTVV.

This rearrangement joins TRBV19 to TRBJ2-7, with a possible D match to TRBD1 (6 bases). The CDR3 spans 15 residues. The V gene lost 3 bases and the J gene lost 2 bases, with 14 bases spanning the gap. CDR1 and CDR2 from the germline V gene are LNHDA and SQIVND (reference sequence). CDR3 protein: CASSIPGDLPYEQYF. CDR3 nucleotides: TGTGCCAGTAGTATTCCAGGGGACCTCCCCTACGAGCAGTACTTC.

The chain combines TRBV7-9 with TRBJ1-1, with D perhaps matching TRBD1 (5 bases). This CDR3 spans 14 amino acids. V was shortened by 1 base and J by 3 bases, with 9 bases between the two germline ends. Germline V lookup: CDR1 SEHNR, CDR2 FQNEAQ (reference sequence). This chain's CDR3 is CASSLGGVYTEAFF. The CDR3 coding sequence is TGTGCCAGCAGCTTAGGAGGGGTCTACACTGAAGCTTTCTTT.

DNA of the CDR3: TGTGCCAGCACCTACGGGGACAGGGGAGACTACGAGCAGTACTTC. Protein sequence: CASTYGDRGDYEQYF. The rearrangement links TRBV6-5 to TRBJ2-7; TRBD1 aligns across 10 bases. J was trimmed by 3 bases and V by 7 bases; bases with no gene match: 9. The CDR3 contains 15 residues. From germline, CDR1 is MNHEY and CDR2 SVGAGI.

J is TRBJ1-2 and V is TRBV13; D is possibly TRBD1 (6 bases). Between the trimmed V and J ends, which lost 7 bases and 5 bases, there was a span of 14 bases. This CDR3 comprises 13 residues. Germline V CDR1 and CDR2: PRHDT, FYEKMQ (reference sequence). CDR3 loop: CASKGRGAYGYTF. The CDR3, as DNA: TGTGCCAGCAAGGGGAGGGGGGCTTATGGCTACACCTTC.

The V call is TRBV7-3, the J call TRBJ1-1, with D unclear. Germline V gives CDR1 SGHTA, CDR2 FQGTGA. The CDR3 is 10 residues long. V lost 9 bases and J lost 1, with 3 bases in between. CDR3 region: CARGNTEAFF. CDR3 coding DNA: TGTGCCAGAGGGAACACTGAAGCTTTCTTT. Looking up the rest from reference TRBV7-3 and TRBJ1-1 gives the full variable domain: GAGVSQTPSNKVTEKGKYVELRCDPISGHTALYWYRQSLGQGPEFLIYFQGTGAADDSGLPNDRFFAVRPEGSVSTLKIQRTERGDSAVYLCARGNTEAFFGQGTRLTVV.

The J gene is TRBJ2-5, the V gene TRBV4-1; 8 bases align to TRBD1. With V trimmed by 1 base and J by 4 bases, 8 bases remained unmatched. The CDR3 has 16 amino acids. Germline loops: CDR1 MGHRA, CDR2 YSYEKL. The CDR3 region is CASSQGGWTGRETQYF. The CDR3 DNA sequence: TGCGCCAGCAGCCAAGGGGGGTGGACAGGGAGAGAGACCCAGTACTTC.

Remarks on this clone: An end of the junction does not agree with germline; a read error may underlie this. The chain uses TRBV13 and TRBJ1-4; TRBD1 agrees at 8 bases. This CDR3 has 12 amino acids. The germline V gene encodes CDR1 PRHDT and CDR2 FYEKMQ (reference sequence). Written as DNA, the CDR3 is TGTGCCAGCAGCCTAGGACAGGGCCAACTGTTTTTT. Amino acids: CASSLGQGQLFF.

The genes are TRBV5-6 and TRBJ1-4, with D unresolved. The CDR3 contains 15 residues. The germline gives CDR1 SGHDT, CDR2 YYEEEE. The V end lost 0 bases, the J end lost 0 bases, and 6 bases lay between the germline ends. The CDR3 DNA sequence: TGTGCCAGCAGCTTGGTCCGGGCAACTAATGAAAAACTGTTTTTT. This encodes CASSLVRATNEKLFF.

The V call is TRBV27, the J call TRBJ2-7, with D possibly TRBD2 on 5 matching bases. The CDR3 loop spans 15 amino acids. V gave up 5 bases and J gave up 6 bases, with 20 bases separating them. Per the germline V gene, CDR1 is MNHEY and CDR2 is SMNVEV (reference sequence). The CDR3 protein is CASSPWANLRAEQYF. The DNA of the CDR3 is TGTGCCAGCAGTCCTTGGGCCAATTTGAGGGCCGAGCAGTACTTC.

The rearrangement uses TRBV30 and TRBJ2-2; 10 nucleotides line up with TRBD2. CDR1 and CDR2 (germline): GTSNPN, SVGIG (reference sequence). This CDR3 is 16 amino acids long. The V segment lost 5 bases and the J segment 0 bases; nucleotides outside the gene matches: 6. This CDR3 is CAWRGLAATNTGELFF. DNA of the CDR3: TGTGCCTGGCGCGGACTAGCGGCCACGAACACCGGGGAGCTGTTTTTT.

The chain combines TRBV6-1 with TRBJ2-7, with TRBD1 matching 9 bases. V was pared by 3 bases and J by 1 base, with 4 bases of the junction left unmatched. The V gene's germline CDR1 is MNHNS and CDR2 SASEGT. The CDR3 contains 15 residues. The CDR3 bases are TGTGCCAGCAGTGATGAGGACAGGGGATCCTACGAGCAGTACTTC. Its protein is CASSDEDRGSYEQYF.

The gene calls are TRBV6-5 and TRBJ2-3, with a tentative D call TRBD1 (5 bases). The CDR3 runs 15 residues. V lost 5 bases, J lost 6 bases, and 18 bases lay in between. Germline V gene data show CDR1 as MNHEY and CDR2 as SVGAGI. CDR3 in DNA: TGTGCCAGCAGTCAGGAGACAGTTCCCGGTGATACGCAGTATTTT. This sequence encodes CASSQETVPGDTQYF.

This chain joins TRBV2 and TRBJ1-4; no clear D. CDR1 and CDR2 from the germline V gene are SNHLY and FYNNEI. This CDR3 comprises 15 residues. Trimming stripped 2 bases from V and 0 bases from J, with 7 bases between. The CDR3 bases are TGTGCCAGCAGTGAATACCGAGCAACTAATGAAAAACTGTTTTTT. This encodes CASSEYRATNEKLFF.

The chain combines TRBV10-1 with TRBJ2-1, with TRBD2 matching over 9 bases. V lost 0 bases, J lost 4 bases, and 4 bases stayed unmatched. The germline V gene encodes CDR1 WNHNN and CDR2 SYGVQD (reference sequence). This CDR3 comprises 16 residues. CDR3 coding DNA: TGCGCCAGCAGTGAGTCGGTAGCGGGAGTGTACAATGAGCAGTTCTTC. Encoded protein: CASSESVAGVYNEQFF.

CDR3 protein: CASSIGHLSNQPQHF. CDR3 DNA sequence: TGTGCCAGTAGTATTGGACACCTTAGCAATCAGCCCCAGCATTTT. The chain recombines TRBV19 with TRBJ1-5; maybe TRBD1 (5 bases). The CDR3 is 15 amino acids. V lost 3 bases and J lost 0, with 9 bases in between. Germline CDR1 and CDR2: LNHDA and SQIVND (reference sequence). The full variable domain, rest sourced from reference TRBV19 and TRBJ1-5, is DGGITQSPKYLFRKEGQNVTLSCEQNLNHDAMYWYRQDPGQGLRLIYYSQIVNDFQKGDIAEGYSVSREKKESFPLTVTSAQKNPTAFYLCASSIGHLSNQPQHFGDGTRLSIL.

The rearrangement links TRBV7-9 to TRBJ2-7, with D possibly matching TRBD1 (5 bases). The CDR3 consists of 13 residues. V was cut by 6 bases and J by 5 bases, with 14 bases left in between. Germline loops: CDR1 SEHNR, CDR2 FQNEAQ (reference sequence). CDR3 region: CASRFEGAHEQYF. CDR3 sequence (DNA): TGTGCCAGCAGATTCGAAGGGGCCCACGAGCAGTACTTC.